These 25 T cell receptor beta chains were sequenced from one sample in a study of blood T cell repertoires in COVID-19. Measured with immunoSEQ multiplex PCR; TCRdb has only the in-frame clones, and not every one. The repertoire consists of fewer than 450,000 clones, with more than 75% occurring once and the leading ten covering around 1.2%. The sample was PBMCs or T cells enriched from blood (not recorded which). These receptors all stem from a woman between 18 and 29 years old who had recovered from COVID-19.

The chain carries TRBV10-3 and TRBJ2-1; D possibly corresponds to TRBD1 (5 bases). V was pared by 6 bases and J by 0 bases, with 12 bases between. In germline, CDR1 is ENHRY, CDR2 SYGVKD. This CDR3 has 15 amino acids. The DNA for the CDR3 is TGTGCCATCAGGATGACAGAAAACTCCTACAATGAGCAGTTCTTC. This codes for CAIRMTENSYNEQFF.

The V call is TRBV5-4, the J call TRBJ2-5; TRBD2 aligns across 8 bases. The CDR3 has 12 amino acids. V was pared by 4 bases and J by 5 bases, with 1 base of the junction left unmatched. Germline CDR1 SGHNT, CDR2 YYREEE (reference sequence). The DNA of the CDR3 is TGTGCCAGCAGCCGCGGGGGGGAGACCCAGTACTTC. Translated, it gives CASSRGGETQYF.

The chain has TRBV2 and TRBJ2-7; TRBD1 matches at 7 bases. Unmatched junction bases numbered 6, after V lost 8 bases and J lost 2 bases. The CDR3 runs 13 residues. The germline V gene encodes CDR1 SNHLY and CDR2 FYNNEI. CDR3 bases: TGTGCCAGCGAAAGACAGGGTACCTACGAGCAGTACTTC. Translating gives CASERQGTYEQYF.

The rearrangement uses TRBV5-4 and TRBJ2-1; TRBD2 aligns across 9 bases. The germline V gene has CDR1 SGHNT and CDR2 YYREEE (reference sequence). This CDR3 region has 13 residues. The ends lost 2 bases at V and 6 bases at J; junction bases unmatched: 0. This CDR3 reads CASSFSGGNEQFF. CDR3 sequence (DNA): TGTGCCAGCAGCTTTAGCGGGGGCAATGAGCAGTTCTTC.

The V gene is TRBV7-9, the J gene TRBJ2-6; D is ambiguous. CDR3 length: 16 amino acids. Trimming took 5 bases from V and 2 from J, leaving 13 bases between them. The germline gives CDR1 SEHNR, CDR2 FQNEAQ (reference sequence). The CDR3 here is CASSPPATTGANVLTF. CDR3 bases: TGTGCCAGCAGCCCACCCGCCACAACTGGGGCCAACGTCCTGACTTTC.

The rearrangement joins TRBV4-3 to TRBJ1-1; D is unclear. Germline V CDR1 and CDR2: LGHNA, YSLEER. The V end lost 0 bases, the J end lost 6 bases, and 11 bases lay between the germline ends. The CDR3 is 14 amino acids. CDR3 residues: CASSQELVASEAFF. CDR3 bases: TGCGCCAGCAGCCAAGAATTAGTCGCCTCTGAAGCTTTCTTT.

The chain links TRBV5-4 to TRBJ2-3; 9 bases match TRBD2. V was clipped by 2 bases and J by 2 bases; unmatched bases: 6. The CDR3 has 16 amino acids. Per germline, CDR1 SGHNT and CDR2 YYREEE (reference sequence). CDR3 residues: CASSFGRGGVTDTQYF. CDR3 in DNA: TGTGCCAGCAGCTTTGGGCGGGGGGGCGTCACAGATACGCAGTATTTT. The complete variable domain, with remaining parts taken from reference TRBV5-4 and TRBJ2-3, reads ETGVTQSPTHLIKTRGQQVTLRCSSQSGHNTVSWYQQALGQGPQFIFQYYREEENGRGNFPPRFSGLQFPNYSSELNVNALELDDSALYLCASSFGRGGVTDTQYFGPGTRLTVL.

The rearrangement links TRBV4-1 to TRBJ2-2; 8 bases map to TRBD1. This CDR3 has 17 residues. Germline trimming cut 0 bases from V and 1 base from J; bases unmatched to any gene: 4. Germline assignment: CDR1 MGHRA and CDR2 YSYEKL. The CDR3 bases are TGCGCCAGCAGCCAAGATCAGGGGACAGGGAACACCGGGGAGCTGTTTTTT. Its protein product is CASSQDQGTGNTGELFF.

This chain joins TRBV5-6 and TRBJ1-2; the D gene is possibly TRBD1 (5 bases). Germline values: CDR1 SGHDT, CDR2 YYEEEE. Trimming took off 1 base at V and 2 bases at J, with 12 bases between the two ends. The CDR3 is 15 amino acids. Written as DNA, the CDR3 is TGTGCCAGCAGCTTGAGCTCGGGACTCAACTATGGCTACACCTTC. Its protein is CASSLSSGLNYGYTF.

The V and J genes are TRBV18 and TRBJ1-1; the match to TRBD1 covers 9 bases. This CDR3 has 12 amino acids. J gave up 9 bases and V 4 bases, and 3 bases lay outside the gene matches. The germline CDR1 and CDR2 sequences are KGHSH and LQKENI. The CDR3, as DNA: TGTGCCAGCTCACTCGGGACAGGGCAAGCTTTCTTT. As protein: CASSLGTGQAFF.

The chain couples TRBV7-9 to TRBJ1-1; D might be TRBD1 (6 bases). V was cut by 2 bases and J by 1 base, with 20 bases left in between. The CDR3 loop spans 18 amino acids. Germline values: CDR1 SEHNR, CDR2 FQNEAQ (reference sequence). The CDR3 sequence is CASSLFTGGRRSNTEAFF. In nucleotides, the CDR3 is TGTGCCAGCAGCTTATTCACCGGGGGGCGCCGTTCGAACACTGAAGCTTTCTTT.

The V call is TRBV27, the J call TRBJ1-5; D is perhaps TRBD1 (6 bases). The germline CDR1 and CDR2 sequences are MNHEY and SMNVEV (reference sequence). V was cut by 6 bases and J by 6 bases, with 15 bases left in between. This CDR3 has 14 amino acids. The CDR3 coding sequence is TGTGCCAGCAGCCCCACCCCAGGGGCTCAGCCCCAGCATTTT. It is translated as CASSPTPGAQPQHF.

The CDR3 loop reads CASSQIWTSGNEQFF. The CDR3, as DNA: TGTGCCAGCAGCCAGATCTGGACTAGCGGCAATGAGCAGTTCTTC. The rearrangement joins TRBV14 to TRBJ2-1; 10 bases line up with TRBD2. Germline V CDR1 and CDR2: SGHDN, FVKESK. This CDR3 comprises 15 residues. The ends lost 3 bases at V and 6 bases at J; junction bases unmatched: 5.

The chain recombines TRBV30 with TRBJ1-2; D not certain. CDR3 size: 18 residues. Trimming removed 0 bases from V and 2 bases from J, with 22 bases in between. Germline lookup yields CDR1 GTSNPN and CDR2 SVGIG (reference sequence). In DNA, the CDR3 is TGTGCCTGGAGTGTACGCTGGCAGGCCGCCCCTATAAACTATGGCTACACCTTC. Encoded protein: CAWSVRWQAAPINYGYTF.

The chain combines TRBV30 with TRBJ1-6; 7 nucleotides align to TRBD1. The CDR3 has 13 amino acids. The J segment lost 7 bases and the V segment lost 4 bases, leaving 4 bases of the junction unmatched. Germline assignment: CDR1 GTSNPN and CDR2 SVGIG (reference sequence). In DNA form, the CDR3 reads TGTGCCTGGACGGGACAGCCAAATTCACCCCTCCACTTT. Its protein product is CAWTGQPNSPLHF.

A few counts support this clone. The V and J genes are TRBV19 and TRBJ1-6; 7 bases are a match to TRBD1. In germline, CDR1 is LNHDA, CDR2 SQIVND (reference sequence). The V and J ends lost 8 bases and 9 bases, in that order; junction bases with no gene match: 4. CDR3 length: 12 amino acids. The CDR3 here is CASQGESSPLHF. CDR3 bases: TGTGCCAGTCAGGGGGAGAGTTCACCCCTCCACTTT.

The V gene is TRBV12-3 or TRBV12-4, the J gene TRBJ2-2, with D tentatively TRBD1 (5 bases). The V end was cut by 3 bases, the J end by 9 bases, with 8 bases between. CDR3 length equals 12 residues. The CDR3 bases are TGTGCCAGCAGTTTTAGGGGCAGGGAGCTGTTTTTT. As protein: CASSFRGRELFF.

This rearrangement joins TRBV5-4 to TRBJ2-5; TRBD2 agrees at 9 bases. Trimming cost V 4 bases and J 3 bases; bases outside gene matches: 10. There are 16 residues in the CDR3. Germline-derived CDR1 and CDR2 are SGHNT and YYREEE (reference sequence). This chain's CDR3 is CASSPPGSGGKETQYF. As DNA, the CDR3 is TGTGCCAGCAGCCCCCCGGGGAGCGGGGGGAAAGAGACCCAGTACTTC.

The gene calls are TRBV14 and TRBJ2-2, with TRBD1 as a possible D gene (6 bases). Germline CDR1 and CDR2: SGHDN and FVKESK. CDR3 length equals 15 residues. The V end lost 4 bases, the J end lost 5 bases, and 14 bases lay between the germline ends. CDR3 sequence: CASSRASTGTGELFF. The CDR3 bases are TGTGCCAGCAGCCGAGCGTCAACAGGGACCGGGGAGCTGTTTTTT.

In this sample, this clone turned up once. The chain joins TRBV7-9 to TRBJ2-7; perhaps TRBD2 as D (5 bases). The length of the CDR3 is 11 residues. V dropped 2 bases and J dropped 9 bases, with 8 bases sitting between them. The germline CDR1 and CDR2 sequences are SEHNR and FQNEAQ (reference sequence). The CDR3 DNA is TGTGCCAGCAGCTTAAGCCGGGGGCAGTACTTC. Amino acids: CASSLSRGQYF. The full variable domain, completed using reference TRBV7-9 and TRBJ2-7, is DTGVSQNPRHKITKRGQNVTFRCDPISEHNRLYWYRQTLGQGPEFLTYFQNEAQLEKSRLLSDRFSAERPKGSFSTLEIQRTEQGDSAMYLCASSLSRGQYFGPGTRLTVT.

Comments on this clone: It is unclear where the CDR3 begins or ends on the DNA, so no DNA is shown, and the CDR3 is as TCRdb lists it. This sequence joins TRBV6-2 or TRBV6-3 and TRBJ1-1; the table's TRBD1 call for D was not verified on the DNA. From germline, CDR1 is MNHEY and CDR2 SVGEGT. The CDR3 totals 14 residues, both ends included. Here the CDR3 reads CASSYFGPGTEAFF.

V is TRBV2 and J is TRBJ1-6; TRBD1 might be the D (5 bases). There are 14 residues in the CDR3. CDR1 is SNHLY and CDR2 is FYNNEI in the germline V gene. V was shortened by 4 bases and J by 8 bases, with 12 bases between the two germline ends. In nucleotides, the CDR3 is TGTGCCAGCAGTGTAGGGGCTTTTGATTCACCCCTCCACTTT. Translated: CASSVGAFDSPLHF.

The rearrangement links TRBV18 to TRBJ1-2; D might be TRBD1 (6 bases). The CDR3 sequence is 13 residues long. Germline values: CDR1 KGHSH, CDR2 LQKENI. Trimming left V 6 bases short and J 10 bases short, with 18 bases between. Here the CDR3 reads CASSNRADSFYTF. The CDR3 region has the DNA TGTGCCAGCTCTAACAGGGCAGACAGTTTCTACACCTTC.

The chain has TRBV6-5 and TRBJ2-1, with 8 nucleotides matching TRBD2. Germline assignment: CDR1 MNHEY and CDR2 SVGAGI. The CDR3 contains 14 residues. Losses at the gene ends were 2 bases for V and 9 bases for J; bases not matched to a gene: 6. The CDR3 region is CASSYRGGQSEQFF. The CDR3 nucleotides are TGTGCCAGCAGTTACCGGGGGGGCCAGAGTGAGCAGTTCTTC.

This chain connects TRBV3-1 (or the pseudogene TRBV3-2) to TRBJ1-2; 9 bases fit TRBD1. This CDR3 has 14 residues. Germline V gene sequence: CDR1 LGHDT, CDR2 YNNKEL (reference sequence). Trimming took 2 bases from V and 8 from J; bases not matched to a gene: 6. CDR3 nucleotides: TGTGCCAGCAGCCAATCCGGGACAGGGACCGGCTACACCTTC. It encodes CASSQSGTGTGYTF.